This T cell receptor (beta chain) was sequenced for a study of shared clonotypes between healthy human individuals. Study overall: Every donor yielded three CD4 naive, three CD4 memory, two CD8 naive and one CD8 memory plate. Study-level results: Clonotype sharing across a few donors was observed for around 5% of naive CD4 clonotypes. Collection of samples was limited to blood; tissue repertoires likely differ. Investigators expected sequencing depth to affect clonotype sharing among donors.

Note on this clone: Its antigen is still unknown.

Generated by immunoSEQ multiplex PCR, the TCRdb table keeps only in-frame clones and is missing some. In the table there are 100,000 to 130,000 clones, 55% to 70% of which are singletons. The CDR3 consists of 17 residues. V lost 6 bases, J lost 2 bases, and 13 bases stayed unmatched. Germline CDR1 MDHEN, CDR2 SYDVKM. The sample consisted of memory CD8+ T cells sorted from blood. The subset is: CD45RO+ cells pooled with CCR7-negative TemRA cells. This TCR came from a woman in her 30s in good health. The chain links TRBV28 to TRBJ2-3, with 8 nucleotides matching TRBD2. CDR3 bases: TGTGCCAGCAGGCCGGATGGTAGCGGGAAATACACAGATACGCAGTATTTT. Protein sequence: CASRPDGSGKYTDTQYF.